A selection of T cell receptor beta chains follows, all from one sample in a study of cytomegalovirus exposure and HLA in healthy donors. Libraries were prepared by immunoSEQ multiplex PCR; TCRdb keeps only in-frame clonotypes and omits some of them. The sample carries a few hundred thousand clones, approximately 80% recorded once. Material for sequencing was PBMCs. The source of these receptors is a woman in her forties or fifties in good health and CMV-seropositive. Each CDR3 is given with its conserved first and last residue.

v_gene | CDR3aa
TRBV5-1 | CASSLGTGNYGYTF
TRBV6-5 | CASSYSAGGADTQYF
TRBV5-1 | CASSDTGTEQETQYF
TRBV7-8 | CASSFDRAGGYTF
TRBV18 | CASSPLDRGDGYTF
TRBV28 | CATFSSYGYTF
TRBV27 | CASSQWTGTTTTNEKLFF
TRBV18 | CASLAGDPNTGELFF
TRBV5-4 | CASSPPGDRGTDTQYF
TRBV4-3 | CASSQELDRSYEQYF